The clone carrying this TCR beta chain was counted a few times. As yet, its antigen is unknown. The sample is drawn from a study of post-analysis software for immune sequencing data. Study information: Disease courses included relapsing-remitting, secondary progressive and progressive-relapsing multiple sclerosis.

Study results and caveats: Versus controls, multiple sclerosis patients showed significantly lower diversity (normalized Chao1). Under the F measure, samples that were prepared in one batch clustered strongly together.

Unique molecular identifiers had been added to the TCR beta cDNA libraries. Yield was approximately 500,000 cDNA molecules from around 0.96 to 9.9 million T cells. Each CDR3 protein gets one entry after TCRdb re-called the PCR reads with MiXCR. The sample carries 750,000 to 950,000 distinct CDR3 sequences, around 42% recorded once. Sequenced input: blood. The receptor comes from a girl under 18 with multiple sclerosis.

CDR3 DNA: TGCAGTGCTAGAGATGTCAGGAGCGACCACACAGATACGCAGTATTTT. Translation gives CSARDVRSDHTDTQYF. The chain employs TRBV20-1 and TRBJ2-3; D gene unclear. Germline V gene data show CDR1 as DFQATT and CDR2 as SNEGSKA (reference sequence). Deletions cut 0 bases from V and 2 bases from J, with 15 bases between. The CDR3 is 16 amino acids.